Listed here are 23 T cell receptor beta chains from one sample, sequenced in a study of CD8 T cells in ankylosing spondylitis. MiXCR, applied by TCRdb to the 5' RACE reads, yields one record per CDR3 protein. The table includes roughly 490,000 distinct CDR3 sequences, about 5.2% detected once. Their antigen targets remain unknown. The study, taken as a whole, reports: Blood from ankylosing spondylitis patients appeared to carry a characteristic roughly 8-variant TCR beta motif.

The sequenced sample was blood, either unsorted or a sorted T cell fraction (not recorded which). All receptors come from a male donor with ankylosing spondylitis.

This clonotype has a count of ten or more. The CDR3 protein is CSAPPTGTDTQYF. The CDR3, as DNA: TGCAGTGCTCCCCCCACGGGCACAGATACGCAGTATTTT. The rearrangement links TRBV20-1 to TRBJ2-3; D call uncertain. This CDR3 comprises 13 residues. CDR1 is DFQATT, CDR2 SNEGSKA, per germline (reference sequence). The germline V and J ends were trimmed by 5 bases and 1 base, with 10 bases remaining between them.

This clonotype was counted ten times or more. J is TRBJ2-5 and V is TRBV6-5; D might be TRBD2 (5 bases). The CDR3 runs to 14 residues. Trimming cost V 2 bases and J 5 bases, with 12 bases left between them. Germline CDR1 is MNHEY and CDR2 is SVGAGI. The CDR3 nucleotides read TGTGCCAGCAGTTACGGACGGGGAATCGAGACCCAGTACTTC. This sequence encodes CASSYGRGIETQYF.

Only a few counts were recorded for this clonotype. The chain recombines TRBV28 with TRBJ2-7, with D perhaps TRBD2 (6 bases). Trimming removed 6 bases at V and 3 bases at J, with 24 bases between. CDR3 length equals 17 residues. Germline CDR1 and CDR2: MDHEN and SYDVKM. CDR3 sequence reads: CASRPREGVLTRYEQYF. The DNA of the CDR3 is TGTGCCAGCAGGCCGCGGGAAGGAGTTTTGACACGCTACGAGCAGTACTTC.

This clonotype has ten or more counts. The rearrangement links TRBV7-2 to TRBJ2-1; 7 positions match TRBD2. The CDR3 runs to 15 residues. Germline V gene data show CDR1 as SGHTA and CDR2 as FQGNSA. V shed 5 bases and J 5 bases; nucleotides not matched to a gene: 9. The CDR3 sequence: CASSPPASGHNEQFF. CDR3 DNA sequence: TGTGCCAGCAGCCCCCCGGCTAGCGGCCACAATGAGCAGTTCTTC.

This clonotype was counted many times. The chain employs TRBV20-1 and TRBJ1-6; D uncertain. Germline V gene lookup returns CDR1 DFQATT and CDR2 SNEGSKA (reference sequence). This CDR3 has 14 residues. V lost 1 base and J 6 bases, leaving 10 bases between the germline ends. The chain's CDR3 is CSARADTLNSPLHF. The CDR3 nucleotides are TGCAGTGCTAGAGCCGACACCCTTAATTCACCCCTCCACTTT.

This clonotype came up once. The DNA of the CDR3 is TGCGCCAGCAGCTTTGGTGGGGAAGGCACCGGGGAGCTGTTTTTT. Translation gives CASSFGGEGTGELFF. The chain combines TRBV5-1 with TRBJ2-2; D is uncertain. The CDR3 spans 15 residues. Deletions cut 2 bases from V and 4 bases from J, with 12 bases between. Germline V gene lookup returns CDR1 SGHRS and CDR2 YFSETQ.

This clonotype has only a few counts. The V and J genes are TRBV20-1 and TRBJ2-5, with a possible D match to TRBD2 (6 bases). Trimming shortened V by 2 bases and J by 1 base, and 8 bases separated the two germline ends. The CDR3 consists of 13 residues. Per the germline V gene, CDR1 is DFQATT and CDR2 is SNEGSKA (reference sequence). CDR3 in DNA: TGCAGTGCTAGATCTAGCGCCCAAGAGACCCAGTACTTC. Translating gives CSARSSAQETQYF.

This clonotype has a count of ten or more. The chain links TRBV6-1 to TRBJ2-4; 10 positions match TRBD2. The CDR3 loop spans 14 amino acids. The V segment lost 6 bases and the J segment 12 bases; nucleotides outside the gene matches: 11. Germline CDR1 MNHNS, CDR2 SASEGT. The CDR3 coding sequence is TGTGCCAGCAGCTCCGGACTAGCGGCAATCACTCAGTACTTC. It encodes CASSSGLAAITQYF.

This clonotype was counted many times. This chain links TRBV5-5 with TRBJ1-1, with unresolved D. The V and J ends lost 4 bases and 3 bases respectively, with 10 bases between them. Germline loops: CDR1 SGHKS, CDR2 YYEKEE (reference sequence). This CDR3 comprises 13 residues. The CDR3 DNA reads as TGTGCCAGCAGCCCGTATGTAGACACTGAAGCTTTCTTT. This encodes CASSPYVDTEAFF.

In its sample, this clonotype was seen many times. The chain combines TRBV29-1 with TRBJ2-7; 9 positions match TRBD1. There are 14 residues in the CDR3. V was pared by 6 bases and J by 1 base, with 7 bases of the junction left unmatched. Germline loops: CDR1 SQVTM, CDR2 ANQGSEA. The CDR3, as DNA: TGCAGCGTGGGTCGGGACAGGGAGTCCTACGAGCAGTACTTC. It encodes CSVGRDRESYEQYF.

This clonotype was counted between two and nine times. The J gene is TRBJ2-1, the V gene TRBV24-1, with 7 bases aligning to TRBD1. The trim removed 7 bases at V and 4 bases at J, leaving 9 bases unmatched. CDR3 length: 15 amino acids. The germline V gene encodes CDR1 KGHDR and CDR2 SFDVKD. The CDR3 sequence is CATSIGTALYNEQFF. CDR3 DNA: TGTGCCACCAGCATAGGGACAGCTCTATACAATGAGCAGTTCTTC.

Ten or more counts support this clonotype. The rearrangement uses TRBV29-1 and TRBJ2-5; 9 positions agree with TRBD2. The junction had 9 bases not matched to a gene; V was cut back by 7 bases and J by 6 bases. The CDR3 covers 13 residues. Germline V gene sequence: CDR1 SQVTM, CDR2 ANQGSEA. The CDR3 spells CSALGTSRKTQYF. The CDR3 DNA reads as TGCAGCGCCCTTGGGACTAGCCGCAAGACCCAGTACTTC.

This clonotype was picked up many times. V is TRBV4-3 and J is TRBJ1-2; D is unresolved. The CDR3 consists of 14 residues. Germline V gene sequence: CDR1 LGHNA, CDR2 YSLEER. Trimming pared 4 bases from V and 5 bases from J, leaving 14 bases between. Here the CDR3 reads CASSPGGVLYGYTF. In nucleotides, the CDR3 is TGCGCCAGCAGCCCCGGTGGAGTGTTATATGGCTACACCTTC.

This clonotype was picked up many times. The chain links TRBV29-1 to TRBJ2-5, with D hard to call. The CDR3 totals 11 residues. V lost 6 bases and J 5 bases, leaving 10 bases between the germline ends. Per germline, CDR1 SQVTM and CDR2 ANQGSEA. CDR3 sequence: CSVSLGETQYF. In DNA, the CDR3 is TGCAGCGTATCTCTCGGGGAGACCCAGTACTTC.

This clonotype was observed a handful of times. The CDR3 loop is CASSYSRMTREGETQYF. The CDR3 DNA sequence: TGTGCCAGCAGTTACTCGAGGATGACGAGGGAGGGGGAGACCCAGTACTTC. This chain links TRBV6-5 with TRBJ2-5; 7 bases line up with TRBD2. The length of the CDR3 is 17 residues. V shed 0 bases, J shed 5 bases, and the junction held 12 bases outside the gene matches. CDR1 and CDR2 (germline): MNHEY, SVGAGI.

This clonotype has ten or more counts. V gene TRBV29-1 combines with J gene TRBJ1-4; D uncertain. V dropped 5 bases and J dropped 2 bases, with 9 bases sitting between them. Germline CDR1 and CDR2: SQVTM and ANQGSEA. The CDR3 extends over 13 amino acids. DNA for the CDR3: TGCAGCGTTTTGGACGGTACTAATGAAAAACTGTTTTTT. Protein product: CSVLDGTNEKLFF.

This clonotype was seen many times. The gene calls are TRBV24-1 and TRBJ1-5; D ambiguous. The CDR3 spans 12 residues. Per the germline V gene, CDR1 is KGHDR and CDR2 is SFDVKD. V dropped 4 bases and J dropped 4 bases, with 4 bases sitting between them. CDR3 sequence reads: CATSDQNQPQHF. DNA of the CDR3: TGTGCCACCAGTGACCAGAATCAGCCCCAGCATTTT.

This clonotype was seen repeatedly, ten times or more. This chain links TRBV18 with TRBJ2-1, with TRBD2 matching over 11 bases. The CDR3 runs 16 residues. The germline V gene encodes CDR1 KGHSH and CDR2 LQKENI. With V trimmed by 3 bases and J by 6 bases, 7 bases remained unmatched. CDR3 region: CASSPASGGPLNEQFF. The CDR3 nucleotides read TGTGCCAGCTCACCTGCTAGCGGGGGGCCCCTCAATGAGCAGTTCTTC.

This clonotype was counted many times. The chain combines TRBV5-1 with TRBJ2-5, with D possibly called TRBD1 or TRBD2 (5 bases each). Trimming pared 3 bases from V and 3 bases from J, leaving 24 bases between. The CDR3 length is 18 residues. Germline assignment: CDR1 SGHRS and CDR2 YFSETQ. CDR3 sequence (DNA): TGCGCCAGCAGCTCCGGGGCCCGGGGATCCCCCCTCGAAGAGACCCAGTACTTC. It codes for CASSSGARGSPLEETQYF.

This clonotype has a handful of counts. The J gene is TRBJ2-7, the V gene TRBV5-6; 7 nucleotides align to TRBD1. The CDR3 totals 15 residues. The V gene end was trimmed by 4 bases and the J gene end by 0 bases; junction bases not matched to a gene: 7. Germline V CDR1 and CDR2: SGHDT, YYEEEE. DNA of the CDR3: TGTGCCAGCAGCCCGGGCCCAGGGGGCTCCTACGAGCAGTACTTC. Residues: CASSPGPGGSYEQYF.

A word on this clonotype: An end of the junction does not agree with germline; a read error may underlie this. This chain connects TRBV10-3 to TRBJ2-7; D is tentatively TRBD1 or TRBD2 (5 bases each). The germline V gene has CDR1 ENHRY and CDR2 SYGVKD. The CDR3 spans 11 residues. The chain's CDR3 is CAISLSGTMDF. CDR3 sequence (DNA): TGTGCCATCAGTTTATCCGGGACCATGGACTTC.

Turning to this clonotype: This clone may be a read error of a much larger clone one base away. The chain joins TRBV5-1 to TRBJ1-1; 8 nucleotides agree with TRBD1. The germline V gene has CDR1 SGHRS and CDR2 YFSETQ. CDR3 length: 15 residues. With V trimmed by 4 bases and J by 4 bases, 9 bases remained unmatched. The CDR3 DNA sequence: TGCGCCAGCAGCCCGACAGGGGCTGGGGGCACTGAAGCTTTCTTT. This codes for CASSPTGAGGTEAFF.

This clonotype was seen repeatedly, ten times or more. This sequence joins TRBV5-1 and TRBJ1-1; D is unresolved. The CDR3 loop spans 14 amino acids. Trimming shortened V by 0 bases and J by 1 base, and 7 bases separated the two germline ends. Germline lookup yields CDR1 SGHRS and CDR2 YFSETQ. CDR3 in DNA: TGCGCCAGCAGCTTGGGTGACTGGAACACTGAAGCTTTCTTT. Translating it yields CASSLGDWNTEAFF.